The 27 T cell receptor beta chains listed next were all sequenced from one sample in a study of identical twins. TCRdb called the 5' RACE reads again in MiXCR, with one record for every CDR3 protein. The top ten clones hold about 2.9% of a sample with approximately 500,000 distinct CDR3 sequences, approximately 25% of them seen once. Separately, the same data were catalogued under a study of T cells expressing NK-cell markers.

The sample was CD4+ T cells sorted from blood. These receptors all come from a woman aged 18 to 35 in good health.

The gene calls are TRBV7-9 and TRBJ2-2; TRBD2 matches 7 bases. CDR1 is SEHNR and CDR2 is FQNEAQ in the germline V gene (reference sequence). CDR3 length: 14 amino acids. The V and J ends lost 6 bases and 0 bases, in that order; junction bases with no gene match: 1. CDR3 amino acids: CASRRGANTGELFF. The CDR3 DNA sequence: TGTGCCAGCAGACGGGGGGCGAACACCGGGGAGCTGTTTTTT.

V and J are TRBV11-3 and TRBJ2-3; D tentatively reads TRBD1 or TRBD2 (6 bases each). The V gene lost 4 bases and the J gene lost 5 bases, with 13 bases spanning the gap. CDR1 is SGHNT, CDR2 YENEEA, per germline. The CDR3 is 14 amino acids. The CDR3 spells CASSSRGEGDTQYF. The CDR3 DNA follows: TGTGCCAGCAGCTCGAGGGGGGAAGGAGATACGCAGTATTTT.

The chain couples TRBV20-1 to TRBJ1-1; TRBD1 might be the D (5 bases). The CDR3 has 14 residues. Germline-derived CDR1 and CDR2 are DFQATT and SNEGSKA (reference sequence). The V gene lost 5 bases and the J gene lost 4 bases, with 17 bases spanning the gap. The CDR3 DNA is TGCAGTGCTCAATCGGGGCGGGGGGTCACTGAAGCTTTCTTT. Translation gives CSAQSGRGVTEAFF.

This clonotype came up a few times. The CDR3 bases are TGTGCCAGCAGCCAAGATATGGGGGACACTGAAGCTTTCTTT. Translated, it gives CASSQDMGDTEAFF. The chain carries TRBV3-1 and TRBJ1-1; D may be TRBD1 (5 bases). CDR1 LGHDT and CDR2 YNNKEL come from the germline V gene (reference sequence). The CDR3 contains 14 residues. Deletions cut 0 bases from V and 3 bases from J, with 8 bases between. Together with reference TRBV3-1 and TRBJ1-1, the CDR3 gives the full variable domain: DTAVSQTPKYLVTQMGNDKSIKCEQNLGHDTMYWYKQDSKKFLKIMFSYNNKELIINETVPNRFSPKSPDKAHLNLHINSLELGDSAVYFCASSQDMGDTEAFFGQGTRLTVV.

This clonotype has more than one count but fewer than ten. The chain carries TRBV29-1 and TRBJ2-2; the D call may be TRBD1 or TRBD2 (6 bases each). Germline lookup yields CDR1 SQVTM and CDR2 ANQGSEA. V was trimmed by 7 bases and J by 5 bases, leaving 17 bases between them. CDR3 size: 14 residues. DNA of the CDR3: TGCAGCGCCAAAGGAGGGACAACAACCGGGGAGCTGTTTTTT. Translated: CSAKGGTTTGELFF.

This clonotype was counted a few times. V gene TRBV6-1 combines with J gene TRBJ1-2; 9 bases map to TRBD1. The CDR3 length is 13 residues. Trimming took 6 bases from V and 6 from J; bases not matched to a gene: 5. Germline lookup yields CDR1 MNHNS and CDR2 SASEGT. CDR3 loop: CASSSQGANGYTF. The CDR3 DNA reads as TGTGCCAGCAGCTCACAGGGGGCAAATGGCTACACCTTC.

This clonotype was counted between two and nine times. The chain uses TRBV4-3 and TRBJ2-2, with D unclear. Between the trimmed V and J ends, which lost 0 bases and 0 bases, there was a span of 5 bases. Germline values: CDR1 LGHNA, CDR2 YSLEER. The CDR3 is 15 amino acids. In nucleotides, the CDR3 is TGCGCCAGCAGCCAAGATAGTACGAACACCGGGGAGCTGTTTTTT. Protein sequence: CASSQDSTNTGELFF.

The chain has TRBV6-2 or TRBV6-3 and TRBJ1-1; weak D call: TRBD1 (5 bases). The CDR3 runs to 13 residues. The V and J ends lost 8 bases and 4 bases respectively, with 14 bases between them. Germline V gene lookup returns CDR1 MNHEY and CDR2 SVGEGT. The CDR3 loop is CASARRGGTEAFF. DNA of the CDR3: TGTGCCAGCGCTCGACGGGGCGGCACTGAAGCTTTCTTT.

This clonotype was detected a few times. The chain joins TRBV29-1 to TRBJ2-2; TRBD2 matches 8 bases. Germline-derived CDR1 and CDR2 are SQVTM and ANQGSEA. The CDR3 covers 13 residues. V lost 5 bases and J lost 8; bases outside the gene matches: 7. The CDR3 loop reads CSVSGTRGGELFF. The CDR3, as DNA: TGCAGCGTTTCCGGGACTAGGGGGGGGGAGCTGTTTTTT.

The rearrangement links TRBV2 to TRBJ1-4; perhaps TRBD1 as D (6 bases). V shed 7 bases and J shed 4 bases, with 10 bases lying between them. The CDR3 extends over 13 amino acids. Germline V gene lookup returns CDR1 SNHLY and CDR2 FYNNEI. The CDR3 nucleotides are TGTGCCAGCACCGGACAGTATAATGAAAAACTGTTTTTT. Translating gives CASTGQYNEKLFF.

This rearrangement joins TRBV24-1 to TRBJ2-2; D gene ambiguous. Per the germline V gene, CDR1 is KGHDR and CDR2 is SFDVKD. Trimming pared 3 bases from V and 7 bases from J, leaving 11 bases between. This CDR3 is 14 amino acids long. The CDR3 DNA reads TGTGCCACCAGTGATCCCGGAGAGGACGGGGAGCTGTTTTTT. Encoded protein: CATSDPGEDGELFF.

This clonotype was observed a handful of times. CDR3 loop: CASSFMGRWDDNEQFF. The CDR3 nucleotides read TGTGCCAGCAGTTTCATGGGAAGGTGGGATGACAATGAGCAGTTCTTC. The rearrangement joins TRBV6-5 to TRBJ2-1; D not certain. The V end lost 4 bases, the J end lost 5 bases, and 18 bases lay between the germline ends. From germline, CDR1 is MNHEY and CDR2 SVGAGI. The CDR3 runs to 16 residues.

The chain combines TRBV3-1 with TRBJ1-1; D call uncertain. With 3 bases removed from V and 3 bases from J, the gap between germline ends came to 5 bases. The V gene's germline CDR1 is LGHDT and CDR2 YNNKEL (reference sequence). The CDR3 sequence is 12 residues long. DNA of the CDR3: TGTGCCAGCAGCCAGGGAGACACTGAAGCTTTCTTT. Translated, it gives CASSQGDTEAFF.

This clonotype was detected only a few times. The CDR3 loop is CSVGRWGEQFF. The CDR3 coding sequence is TGCAGCGTGGGACGGTGGGGAGAGCAGTTCTTC. The J gene is TRBJ2-1, the V gene TRBV29-1; D may be TRBD1 or TRBD2 (5 bases each). Trimming left V 6 bases short and J 10 bases short, with 13 bases between. CDR3 length equals 11 residues. Germline CDR1 is SQVTM and CDR2 is ANQGSEA.

The V and J genes are TRBV6-2 or TRBV6-3 and TRBJ2-1; the D is unclear. The CDR3 covers 13 residues. The ends were cut back, 6 bases at V and 8 bases at J, with 14 bases in the middle. Germline V gives CDR1 MNHEY, CDR2 SVGEGT. The CDR3 region is CASRAVGVDEQFF. CDR3 DNA: TGTGCCAGCAGAGCCGTTGGGGTGGATGAGCAGTTCTTC.

This clonotype has only a few counts. The CDR3 DNA sequence: TGTGCCAGCAGCTTTGCCGCTCAGGATGAGACCCAGTACTTC. It codes for CASSFAAQDETQYF. The rearrangement links TRBV7-9 to TRBJ2-5; D is unclear. Germline V gene lookup returns CDR1 SEHNR and CDR2 FQNEAQ (reference sequence). Deletions cut 3 bases from V and 5 bases from J, with 13 bases between. The CDR3 has 14 amino acids. Using reference TRBV7-9 and TRBJ2-5 for the parts outside the CDR3, the full variable domain is DTGVSQNPRHKITKRGQNVTFRCDPISEHNRLYWYRQTLGQGPEFLTYFQNEAQLEKSRLLSDRFSAERPKGSFSTLEIQRTEQGDSAMYLCASSFAAQDETQYFGPGTRLLVL.

This clonotype was detected only a few times. Written as DNA, the CDR3 is TGTGCCACCAGCAGAGAGAGGAACAGCTATCAGCCCCAGCATTTT. Protein product: CATSRERNSYQPQHF. The chain is built from TRBV15 and TRBJ1-5; D is undetermined. CDR3 length: 15 amino acids. Germline V gene data show CDR1 as LNHNV and CDR2 as YYDKDF (reference sequence). Trimming removed 0 bases at V and 5 bases at J, with 11 bases between.

The J gene is TRBJ1-1, the V gene TRBV12-3 or TRBV12-4; possible D gene TRBD1, 5 bases. Trimming removed 2 bases at V and 5 bases at J, with 9 bases between. CDR3 length: 13 residues. DNA of the CDR3: TGTGCCAGCAGTTTAATGGGGGGAACTGAAGCTTTCTTT. Protein sequence: CASSLMGGTEAFF.

The V call is TRBV20-1, the J call TRBJ2-3; no definite D call. This CDR3 spans 14 amino acids. Germline CDR1 DFQATT, CDR2 SNEGSKA (reference sequence). V was shortened by 3 bases and J by 5 bases, with 15 bases between the two germline ends. The CDR3 DNA sequence: TGCAGTGCTAGGATAGCCTCGGCTGGAGATACGCAGTATTTT. Residues: CSARIASAGDTQYF.

The V call is TRBV5-6, the J call TRBJ2-7; the D is unclear. V shed 4 bases and J shed 2 bases, with 13 bases lying between them. Germline CDR1 reads SGHDT; CDR2 reads YYEEEE. This CDR3 has 14 amino acids. The CDR3 DNA reads TGTGCCAGCAGCAGGGTAGGGCCCGCCTACGAGCAGTACTTC. It encodes CASSRVGPAYEQYF.

This clonotype came up a few times. V is TRBV30 and J is TRBJ2-7; 12 nucleotides agree with TRBD2. The CDR3 totals 15 residues. Per germline, CDR1 GTSNPN and CDR2 SVGIG (reference sequence). J was trimmed by 7 bases and V by 3 bases; bases with no gene match: 10. The CDR3 region has the DNA TGTGCCTGGAGGTTTAGACTAGCGGGAGTTGGAGAGCAGTACTTC. This encodes CAWRFRLAGVGEQYF.

CDR3 in amino acids: CASSQVIGLLNIQYF. The CDR3 DNA is TGCGCCAGCAGCCAAGTTATTGGCCTCCTTAACATTCAGTACTTC. The rearrangement uses TRBV4-1 and TRBJ2-4; D gene unclear. Germline values: CDR1 MGHRA, CDR2 YSYEKL. The CDR3 loop spans 15 amino acids. V was pared by 1 base and J by 7 bases, with 14 bases between.

This clonotype was counted between two and nine times. The CDR3 DNA reads TGCAGTGCCATGCGACTAGCGGGAGGAACGGGGCAAGAGACCCAGTACTTC. Residues: CSAMRLAGGTGQETQYF. J is TRBJ2-5 and V is TRBV20-1; 13 nucleotides line up with TRBD2. V lost 6 bases, J lost 2 bases, and 12 bases stayed unmatched. The CDR3 has 17 residues. Per the germline V gene, CDR1 is DFQATT and CDR2 is SNEGSKA (reference sequence).

This sequence joins TRBV20-1 and TRBJ2-1, with 8 bases fitting TRBD2. CDR3 length: 13 amino acids. Germline CDR1 and CDR2: DFQATT and SNEGSKA (reference sequence). The V gene end was trimmed by 4 bases and the J gene end by 8 bases; junction bases not matched to a gene: 7. CDR3 nucleotide sequence: TGCAGTGCTACCGGGAGGGGCCAGGATGAGCAGTTCTTC. Protein product: CSATGRGQDEQFF.

The chain has TRBV20-1 and TRBJ2-3, with 10 bases matching TRBD2. This CDR3 is built from 14 residues. CDR1 is DFQATT, CDR2 SNEGSKA, per germline (reference sequence). Trimming removed 6 bases from V and 6 bases from J; junction bases left unmatched: 9. The CDR3 protein is CSAPPSGGADTQYF. The CDR3 coding sequence is TGCAGTGCCCCCCCCAGCGGGGGGGCTGATACGCAGTATTTT.

This clonotype was seen more than once but under ten times. The chain is built from TRBV6-1 and TRBJ1-2; D possibly corresponds to TRBD1 (6 bases). The V end was cut by 6 bases, the J end by 4 bases, with 18 bases between. The germline gives CDR1 MNHNS, CDR2 SASEGT. The CDR3 totals 15 residues. The CDR3 region is CASSPGAPELYGYTF. In DNA, the CDR3 is TGTGCCAGCAGCCCAGGGGCCCCAGAACTCTATGGCTACACCTTC.

The chain combines TRBV10-3 with TRBJ1-6; no clear D gene. CDR1 ENHRY and CDR2 SYGVKD come from the germline V gene. V was pared by 2 bases and J by 13 bases, with 9 bases between. The length of the CDR3 is 12 residues. The CDR3 DNA reads as TGTGCCATCAGTGAGGGGGTTCTTCCCCTCCACTTT. Protein: CAISEGVLPLHF.